This T cell receptor (beta chain) comes out of a study of memory CD4+ T cells and cytomegalovirus serostatus. Study overall: Donors were healthy Belgian adults, about ten CMV seropositive and 20 to 25 seronegative.

The sort gate was single viable CD3+CD4+CD8-CD45RO+ cells for memory CD4+ T cells. CMV serostatus came from serum IgG against pp150, pp28, p38, p52. Authors' analysis steps: Out-of-frame sequences were removed, leaving around 2,000,000 distinct TCRbeta sequences. The protocol was immunoSEQ multiplex PCR, while the TCRdb copy is restricted to in-frame clones and leaves out a portion. That table gives V, J and clone size, and the DNA gave D and trimming. The table has 70,000 to 95,000 clones, 65% to 85% seen once; the top ten hold around 0.78%. Germline V gene lookup returns CDR1 MNHEY and CDR2 SVGAGI. Trimming pared 6 bases from V and 7 bases from J, leaving 21 bases between. CDR3 length: 15 amino acids.

This receptor was identified in an adult in good health and CMV-seronegative. The chain employs TRBV6-5 and TRBJ2-5, with D perhaps being TRBD1 or TRBD2 (5 bases each). What was sequenced was memory CD4+ T cells from blood. CDR3 DNA: TGTGCCAGCAGCTCCACCGGGACGGGGATGAGGACCCAGTACTTC. This encodes CASSSTGTGMRTQYF.